The 6 T cell receptor beta chains presented below share a single source sample, sequenced in a study of cytomegalovirus exposure and HLA in healthy donors (dated by TCRdb to about 2017). To prepare the library, the immunoSEQ multiplex PCR assay was applied. A mixture of 60 forward primers for TCR Vbeta segments and 13 reverse primers for TCR Jbeta segments was used in the multiplex PCR. What TCRdb holds here is the immuneACCESS table cut down to in-frame rearrangements. Part of the clones is not present; checked against another copy, under half of the missing clones reflect an unresolved V gene, and the others are unexplained. The sample table records 150,000 to 200,000 clones; around 84% of these occur just once. Approximately 1.5% of the sample is held by the ten biggest clonotypes. Source material: PBMCs. The receptor set was obtained from a woman aged 18 to 35 in good health and CMV-seronegative.

The chain combines TRBV30 with TRBJ2-7; a possible D gene is TRBD2 (5 bases). CDR1 is GTSNPN, CDR2 SVGIG, per germline (reference sequence). The CDR3 contains 14 residues. Trimming cost V 3 bases and J 3 bases, with 15 bases left between them. The DNA of the CDR3 is TGTGCCTGGAGGGTAGCGCCTGAGGTCTACGAGCAGTACTTC. Residues: CAWRVAPEVYEQYF.

The chain joins TRBV28 to TRBJ2-4; TRBD2 matches 12 bases. J was trimmed by 5 bases and V by 6 bases; bases with no gene match: 5. This CDR3 is 15 amino acids long. CDR1 is MDHEN and CDR2 is SYDVKM in the germline V gene. Here the CDR3 DNA reads TGTGCCAGCAGCCCTAGCGGGGGGGCGGAAAACATTCAGTACTTC. Protein product: CASSPSGGAENIQYF. The full variable domain, with the rest looked up from reference TRBV28 and TRBJ2-4, is DVKVTQSSRYLVKRTGEKVFLECVQDMDHENMFWYRQDPGLGLRLIYFSYDVKMKEKGDIPEGYSVSREKKERFSLILESASTNQTSMYLCASSPSGGAENIQYFGAGTRLSVL.

The V and J genes are TRBV6-1 and TRBJ1-4, with 8 positions matching TRBD1. CDR1 and CDR2 (germline): MNHNS, SASEGT. Germline trimming cut 7 bases from V and 8 bases from J; bases unmatched to any gene: 6. The CDR3 loop spans 13 amino acids. CDR3 DNA: TGTGCCAGCACATCAGGGGGCAGGGAAAAACTGTTTTTT. Translating it yields CASTSGGREKLFF.

The CDR3 DNA follows: TGTGCCAGCAGTGGACCGGGACAGCAATTCTATGGCTACACCTTC. Its translation is CASSGPGQQFYGYTF. The rearrangement joins TRBV6-1 to TRBJ1-2; 7 bases align to TRBD1. Germline lookup yields CDR1 MNHNS and CDR2 SASEGT. This CDR3 has 15 amino acids. Unmatched junction bases numbered 9, after V lost 4 bases and J lost 4 bases.

This clone was seen once. The chain joins TRBV29-1 to TRBJ2-7, with a possible D match to TRBD1 (7 bases). The V gene's germline CDR1 is SQVTM and CDR2 ANQGSEA. The CDR3 length is 13 residues. Trimming shortened V by 8 bases and J by 4 bases, and 18 bases separated the two germline ends. In DNA, the CDR3 is TGCAGCACTGAGGTCCCAGGGGGGTACGAGCAGTACTTC. Protein: CSTEVPGGYEQYF.

Note on this clone: The same CDR3 arises from other DNA sequences in this sample as well. The chain links TRBV6-5 to TRBJ1-5; no firm D call. The V gene's germline CDR1 is MNHEY and CDR2 SVGAGI. Trimming shortened V by 0 bases and J by 2 bases, and 8 bases separated the two germline ends. There are 15 residues in the CDR3. CDR3 nucleotide sequence: TGTGCCAGCAGTTACTCAACCGGGGGCAATCAGCCCCAGCATTTT. Its protein product is CASSYSTGGNQPQHF.